One T cell receptor beta chain is described in this entry. Antigen: not known. The sample is drawn from a study of OX40 agonist ivuxolimab in advanced cancers. Study-wide background: Patients received ivuxolimab, an agonistic anti-OX40 (CD134) antibody. From roughly 20 to 90 years was the age range, with a mean of around 57 years, and roughly 80% were male. Study-wide points: In general, CD8+ T cells held more expanded clones than CD4+ did, on average. Dose levels from 0.1 to 3.0 mg/kg saw CD4+ and CD8+ blood T cells expand clonally by week 6.

CDR1 is SGDLS and CDR2 is YYNGEE in the germline V gene. Trimming removed 5 bases from V and 2 bases from J, with 10 bases in between. The CDR3 runs 13 residues. Clones were read by immunoSEQ multiplex PCR, and TCRdb kept only the in-frame ones, dropping some. Of about 80,000 clones listed, approximately 93% are singletons. The TCR was taken from an adult with an advanced solid tumor such as melanoma, head and neck, liver or kidney cancer. The chain has TRBV9 and TRBJ1-1, with D hard to call. The sample here was CD4+ or CD8+ T cells sorted from blood, taken in a trial of the OX40 agonist ivuxolimab. The CDR3: CASRLDGNTEAFF. CDR3 nucleotides: TGTGCCAGCAGACTGGACGGTAACACTGAAGCTTTCTTT.